Listed here is a single T cell receptor beta chain. The antigen is not known. The sample originates from a study of shared clonotypes between healthy human individuals. Overall study findings and caveats: Sorted-subset sequencing, rarefaction showed, was incomplete despite large depth. The study found lower generation probabilities in non-shared clonotypes than in those shared by all four donors.

V dropped 3 bases and J dropped 4 bases, with 10 bases sitting between them. The length of the CDR3 is 13 residues. Per germline, CDR1 MDHEN and CDR2 SYDVKM. In the CD4+ fraction, cells were divided into CD45RA+ naive and CD45RA-negative memory subsets. Generated by immunoSEQ multiplex PCR, the TCRdb table keeps only in-frame clones and is missing some. Of 1,400,000 or so clones listed, approximately 98.5% are singletons. The clonotype comes from a man aged 25 to 40 in good health. The chain carries TRBV28 and TRBJ2-7, with D unclear. The sample comprised naive CD4+ T cells sorted from blood. Noted subset: CD45RA+ positively selected. CDR3 coding DNA: TGTGCCAGCAGTTTCGCCATATTATACGAGCAGTACTTC. Protein sequence: CASSFAILYEQYF.